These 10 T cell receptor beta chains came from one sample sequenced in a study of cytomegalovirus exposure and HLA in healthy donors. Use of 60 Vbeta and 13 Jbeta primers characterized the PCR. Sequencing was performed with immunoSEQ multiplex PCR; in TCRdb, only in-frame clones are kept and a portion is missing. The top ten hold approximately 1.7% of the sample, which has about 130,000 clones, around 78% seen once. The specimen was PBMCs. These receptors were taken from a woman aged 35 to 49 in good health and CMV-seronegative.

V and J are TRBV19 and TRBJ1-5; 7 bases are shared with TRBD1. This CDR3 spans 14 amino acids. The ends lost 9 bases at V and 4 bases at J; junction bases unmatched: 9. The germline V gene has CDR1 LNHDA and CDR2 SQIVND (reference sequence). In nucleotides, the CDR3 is TGTGCCAGCTGCTTGGGACAGTCAAATCAGCCCCAGCATTTT. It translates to CASCLGQSNQPQHF.

In DNA form, the CDR3 reads TGCGCCAGCAGCTTTGACAGTACCTACGAGCAGTACTTC. The encoded protein is CASSFDSTYEQYF. This sequence joins TRBV5-1 and TRBJ2-7, with a weak D call TRBD1 (5 bases). Germline V gene sequence: CDR1 SGHRS, CDR2 YFSETQ. V lost 2 bases and J lost 2, with 8 bases in between. The CDR3 is 13 residues long.

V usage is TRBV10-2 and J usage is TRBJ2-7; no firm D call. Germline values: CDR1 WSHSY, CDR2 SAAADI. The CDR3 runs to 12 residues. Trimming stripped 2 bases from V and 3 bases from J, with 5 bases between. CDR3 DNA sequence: TGCGCCAGCAGTGAGGGCATCTACGAGCAGTACTTC. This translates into CASSEGIYEQYF.

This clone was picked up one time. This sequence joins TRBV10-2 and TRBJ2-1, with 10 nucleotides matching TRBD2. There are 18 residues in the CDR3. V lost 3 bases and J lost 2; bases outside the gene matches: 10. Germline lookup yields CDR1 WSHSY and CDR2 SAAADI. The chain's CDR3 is CASSDGGGTSVPYNEQFF. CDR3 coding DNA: TGCGCCAGCAGTGACGGGGGAGGGACTAGCGTACCCTACAATGAGCAGTTCTTC.

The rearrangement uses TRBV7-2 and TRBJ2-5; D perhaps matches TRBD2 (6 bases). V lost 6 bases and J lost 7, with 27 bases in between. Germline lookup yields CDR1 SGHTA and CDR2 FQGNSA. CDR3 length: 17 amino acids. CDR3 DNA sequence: TGTGCCAGCAGTCCCGGCCCCTTGGTAGCGGCAGTACGGACCCAGTACTTC. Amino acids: CASSPGPLVAAVRTQYF.

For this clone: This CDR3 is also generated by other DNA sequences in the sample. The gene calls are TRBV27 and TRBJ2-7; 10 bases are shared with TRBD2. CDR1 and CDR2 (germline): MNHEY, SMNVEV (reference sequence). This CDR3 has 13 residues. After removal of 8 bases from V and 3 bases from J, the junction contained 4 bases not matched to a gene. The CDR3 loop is CASRLAGDYEQYF. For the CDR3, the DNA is TGTGCCAGCCGCCTAGCGGGGGACTACGAGCAGTACTTC.

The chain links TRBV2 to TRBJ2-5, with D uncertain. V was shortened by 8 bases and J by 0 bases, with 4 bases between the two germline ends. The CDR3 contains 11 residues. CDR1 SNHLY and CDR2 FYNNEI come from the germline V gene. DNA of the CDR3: TGTGCCAGCCTGTACCAAGAGACCCAGTACTTC. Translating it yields CASLYQETQYF.

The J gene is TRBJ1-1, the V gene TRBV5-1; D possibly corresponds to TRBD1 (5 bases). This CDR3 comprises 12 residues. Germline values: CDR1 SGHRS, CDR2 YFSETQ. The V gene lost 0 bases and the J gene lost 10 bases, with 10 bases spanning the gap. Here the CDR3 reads CASSLEEGLAFF. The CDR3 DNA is TGCGCCAGCAGCTTGGAGGAGGGGCTAGCTTTCTTT.

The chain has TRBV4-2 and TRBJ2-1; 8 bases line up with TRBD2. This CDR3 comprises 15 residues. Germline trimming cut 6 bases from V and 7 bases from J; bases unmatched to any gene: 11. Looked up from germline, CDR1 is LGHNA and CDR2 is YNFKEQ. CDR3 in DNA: TGTGCCAGCAGGCCCGGAGCGGGAGAAGGTAATGAGCAGTTCTTC. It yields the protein CASRPGAGEGNEQFF.

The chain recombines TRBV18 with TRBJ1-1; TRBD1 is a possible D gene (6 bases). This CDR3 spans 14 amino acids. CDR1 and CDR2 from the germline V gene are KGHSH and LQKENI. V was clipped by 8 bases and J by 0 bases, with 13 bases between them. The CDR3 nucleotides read TGTGCCAGCGCGGGGGCCCGGGTGAACACTGAAGCTTTCTTT. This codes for CASAGARVNTEAFF.